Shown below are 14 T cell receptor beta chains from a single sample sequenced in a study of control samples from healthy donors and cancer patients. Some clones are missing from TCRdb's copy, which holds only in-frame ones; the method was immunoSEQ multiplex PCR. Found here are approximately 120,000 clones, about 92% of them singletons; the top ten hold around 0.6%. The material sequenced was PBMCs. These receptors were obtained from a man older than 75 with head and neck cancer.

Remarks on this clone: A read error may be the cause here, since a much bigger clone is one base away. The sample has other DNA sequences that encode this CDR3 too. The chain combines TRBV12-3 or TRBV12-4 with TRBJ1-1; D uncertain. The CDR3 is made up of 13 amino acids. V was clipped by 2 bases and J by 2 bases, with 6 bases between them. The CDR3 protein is CASSLQGNTEAFF. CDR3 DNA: TGTGCCAGCAGTTTACAAGGAAACACTGAAGCTTTCTTT.

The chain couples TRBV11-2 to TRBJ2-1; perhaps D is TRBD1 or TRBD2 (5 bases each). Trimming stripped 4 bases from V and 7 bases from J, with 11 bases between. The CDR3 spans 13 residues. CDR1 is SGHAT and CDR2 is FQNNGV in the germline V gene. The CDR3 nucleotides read TGTGCCAGCAGCTGGGGGTTGCTGAATGAGCAGTTCTTC. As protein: CASSWGLLNEQFF. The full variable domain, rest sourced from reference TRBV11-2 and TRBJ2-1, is EAGVAQSPRYKIIEKRQSVAFWCNPISGHATLYWYQQILGQGPKLLIQFQNNGVVDDSQLPKDRFSAERLKGVDSTLKIQPAKLEDSAVYLCASSWGLLNEQFFGPGTRLTVL.

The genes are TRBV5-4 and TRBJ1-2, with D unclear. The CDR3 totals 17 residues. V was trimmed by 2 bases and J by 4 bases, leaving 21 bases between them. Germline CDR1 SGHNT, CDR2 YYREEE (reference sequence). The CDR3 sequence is CASSFFYGGKIRYGYTF. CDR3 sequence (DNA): TGTGCCAGCAGCTTCTTTTACGGTGGGAAAATACGCTATGGCTACACCTTC.

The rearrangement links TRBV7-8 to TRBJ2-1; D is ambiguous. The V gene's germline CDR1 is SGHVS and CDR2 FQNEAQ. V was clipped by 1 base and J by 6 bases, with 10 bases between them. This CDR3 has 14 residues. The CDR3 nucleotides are TGTGCCAGCAGCTTAGGTGGGGTTCCCAATGAGCAGTTCTTC. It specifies CASSLGGVPNEQFF.

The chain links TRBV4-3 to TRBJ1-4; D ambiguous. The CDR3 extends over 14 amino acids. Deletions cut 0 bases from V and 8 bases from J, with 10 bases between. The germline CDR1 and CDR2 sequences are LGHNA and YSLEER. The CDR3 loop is CASSQDRMGEKLFF. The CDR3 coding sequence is TGCGCCAGCAGCCAAGATCGGATGGGGGAAAAACTGTTTTTT.

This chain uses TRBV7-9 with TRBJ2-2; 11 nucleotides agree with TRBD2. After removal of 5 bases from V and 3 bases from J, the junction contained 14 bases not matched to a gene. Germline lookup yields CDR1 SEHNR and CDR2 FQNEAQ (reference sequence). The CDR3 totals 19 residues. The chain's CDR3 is CASSPSKASGRTHTGELFF. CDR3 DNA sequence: TGTGCCAGCAGCCCCTCGAAGGCTAGCGGGAGGACCCACACCGGGGAGCTGTTTTTT.

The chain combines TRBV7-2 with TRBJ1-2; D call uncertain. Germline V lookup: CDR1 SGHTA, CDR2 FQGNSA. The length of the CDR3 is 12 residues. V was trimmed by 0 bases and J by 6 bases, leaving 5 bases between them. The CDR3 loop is CASSLAGNGYTF. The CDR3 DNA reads TGTGCCAGCAGCTTAGCCGGGAATGGCTACACCTTC.

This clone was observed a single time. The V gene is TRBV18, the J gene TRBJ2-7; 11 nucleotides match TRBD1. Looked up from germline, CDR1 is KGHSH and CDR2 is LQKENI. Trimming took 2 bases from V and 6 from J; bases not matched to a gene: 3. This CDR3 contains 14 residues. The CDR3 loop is CASSPRTGGGEQYF. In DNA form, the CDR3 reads TGTGCCAGCTCACCAAGGACAGGGGGCGGCGAGCAGTACTTC.

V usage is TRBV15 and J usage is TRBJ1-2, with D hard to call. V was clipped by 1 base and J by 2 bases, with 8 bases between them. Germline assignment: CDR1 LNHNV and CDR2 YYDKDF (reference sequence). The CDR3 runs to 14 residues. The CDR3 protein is CATSRVTGNYGYTF. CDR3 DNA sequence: TGTGCCACCAGCAGAGTTACCGGAAACTATGGCTACACCTTC.

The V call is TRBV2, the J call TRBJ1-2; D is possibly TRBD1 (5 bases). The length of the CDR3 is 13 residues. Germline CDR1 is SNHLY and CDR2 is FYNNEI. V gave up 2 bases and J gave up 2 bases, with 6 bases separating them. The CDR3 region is CASSETGNYGYTF. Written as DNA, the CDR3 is TGTGCCAGCAGTGAAACAGGAAACTATGGCTACACCTTC.

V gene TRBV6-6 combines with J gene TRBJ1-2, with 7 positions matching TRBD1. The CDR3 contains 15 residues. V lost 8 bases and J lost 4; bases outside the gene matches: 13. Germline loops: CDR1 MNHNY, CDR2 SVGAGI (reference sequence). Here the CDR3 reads CASFRGQPAAYGYTF. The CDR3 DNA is TGTGCCAGCTTTCGGGGACAGCCCGCTGCCTATGGCTACACCTTC.

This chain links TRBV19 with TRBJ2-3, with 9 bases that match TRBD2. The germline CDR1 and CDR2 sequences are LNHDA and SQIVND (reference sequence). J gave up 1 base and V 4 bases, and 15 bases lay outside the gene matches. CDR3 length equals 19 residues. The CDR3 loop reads CASSTRGAGGPRGTDTQYF. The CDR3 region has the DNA TGTGCCAGTAGTACCCGAGGGGCGGGAGGGCCCAGGGGCACAGATACGCAGTATTTT.

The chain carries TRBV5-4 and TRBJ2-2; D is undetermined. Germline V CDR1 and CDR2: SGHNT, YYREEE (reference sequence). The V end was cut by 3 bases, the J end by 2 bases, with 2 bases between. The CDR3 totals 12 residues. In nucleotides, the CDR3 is TGTGCCAGCAGCTATAACACCGGGGAGCTGTTTTTT. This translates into CASSYNTGELFF.

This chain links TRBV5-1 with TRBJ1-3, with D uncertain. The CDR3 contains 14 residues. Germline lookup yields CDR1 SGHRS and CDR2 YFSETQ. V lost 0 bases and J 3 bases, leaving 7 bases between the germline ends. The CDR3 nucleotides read TGCGCCAGCAGCTTGGCGGAGAGTGGAAACACCATATATTTT. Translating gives CASSLAESGNTIYF.